The 7 T cell receptor beta chains given below trace back to one sample, sequenced in a study of blood T cell repertoires in COVID-19. TCRdb's copy holds only in-frame clones and misses some; the assay was immunoSEQ multiplex PCR. The sample has 350,000 or so clones; roughly 88% are singletons. The specimen was peripheral blood. All receptors derive from a woman aged 25-40 years with COVID-19, enrolled during active disease.

The genes are TRBV9 and TRBJ1-3; possible D gene TRBD1, 5 bases. The CDR3 is 15 residues long. The germline V gene has CDR1 SGDLS and CDR2 YYNGEE. Trimming cost V 0 bases and J 2 bases, with 9 bases left between them. In nucleotides, the CDR3 is TGTGCCAGCAGCGTAGGACAGTTCCCTGGAAACACCATATATTTT. This translates into CASSVGQFPGNTIYF.

The chain has TRBV28 and TRBJ1-4; 8 bases match TRBD1. Germline-derived CDR1 and CDR2 are MDHEN and SYDVKM. V trimming: 5 bases; J trimming: 6 bases; junction bases outside the gene matches: 8. The CDR3 has 15 amino acids. The CDR3 region is CASSHRGTGYEKLFF. The CDR3 nucleotides are TGTGCCAGCAGTCATAGGGGGACAGGATATGAAAAACTGTTTTTT.

The chain carries TRBV3-1 (or the pseudogene TRBV3-2) and TRBJ1-6; 8 bases match TRBD1. V lost 5 bases, J lost 10 bases, and 13 bases stayed unmatched. From germline, CDR1 is LGHDT and CDR2 YNNKEL (reference sequence). This CDR3 has 16 amino acids. The DNA for the CDR3 is TGTGCCAGCAGCTTCAACGGACAGGGTGGAAGATCACCCCTCCACTTT. Translation gives CASSFNGQGGRSPLHF.

J is TRBJ1-1 and V is TRBV6-5; 8 nucleotides match TRBD1. The germline CDR1 and CDR2 sequences are MNHEY and SVGAGI. This CDR3 region has 15 residues. The V and J ends lost 2 bases and 2 bases, in that order; junction bases with no gene match: 4. The CDR3 sequence is CASSYEGQANTEAFF. CDR3 DNA: TGTGCCAGCAGTTACGAGGGACAGGCAAACACTGAAGCTTTCTTT.

CDR3 protein: CASSRQLNEKLFF. The CDR3, as DNA: TGTGCCAGCAGCCGACAGCTTAATGAAAAACTGTTTTTT. The chain is built from TRBV6-5 and TRBJ1-4, with a possible D match to TRBD1 (5 bases). Germline loops: CDR1 MNHEY, CDR2 SVGAGI. The V gene lost 6 bases and the J gene lost 4 bases, with 9 bases spanning the gap. The CDR3 totals 13 residues.

This clone was counted a single time. Other DNA variants within this sample encode the same CDR3. V and J are TRBV2 and TRBJ1-5, with D unclear. The CDR3 extends over 13 amino acids. Germline V CDR1 and CDR2: SNHLY, FYNNEI. Trimming pared 8 bases from V and 7 bases from J, leaving 15 bases between. CDR3 residues: CASSVGVGQPQHF. In DNA form, the CDR3 reads TGTGCCAGCTCGGTCGGGGTAGGCCAGCCCCAGCATTTT.

This clone was observed once. The chain joins TRBV3-1 (or the pseudogene TRBV3-2) to TRBJ2-7; 7 bases line up with TRBD1. In germline, CDR1 is LGHDT, CDR2 YNNKEL (reference sequence). Trimming removed 5 bases from V and 1 base from J; junction bases left unmatched: 5. The CDR3 runs 14 residues. CDR3 sequence (DNA): TGTGCCAGCAGCGGGACAGTTTTTTCCTACGAGCAGTACTTC. Protein sequence: CASSGTVFSYEQYF.